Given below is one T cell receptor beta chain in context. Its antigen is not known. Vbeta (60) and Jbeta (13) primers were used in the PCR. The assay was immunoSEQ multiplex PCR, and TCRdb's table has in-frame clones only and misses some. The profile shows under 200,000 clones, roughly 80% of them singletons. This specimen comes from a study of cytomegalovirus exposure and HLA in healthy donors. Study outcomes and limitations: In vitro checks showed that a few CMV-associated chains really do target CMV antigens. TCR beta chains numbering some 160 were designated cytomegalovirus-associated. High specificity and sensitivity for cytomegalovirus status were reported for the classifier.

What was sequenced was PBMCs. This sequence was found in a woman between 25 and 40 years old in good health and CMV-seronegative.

The CDR3 nucleotides read TGTGCCAGCAGTGAAGGCCCCCTCTTCTACGAGCAGTACTTC. As protein: CASSEGPLFYEQYF. The chain employs TRBV25-1 and TRBJ2-7, with D unclear. The CDR3 has 14 amino acids. In germline, CDR1 is MGHDK, CDR2 SYGVNS. V lost 2 bases to trimming and J lost 3 bases, with 11 bases between them.